The 7 T cell receptor beta chains reported below all come from one sample, sequenced in a study of T cell responses to AZD1222 COVID-19 vaccine. TCRdb keeps only in-frame clones here, not all; method: immunoSEQ multiplex PCR. This table holds 120,000 to 150,000 clones, 88% found once. The sequencing used peripheral blood, collected on day 0 of AZD1222 vaccination. The source of these receptors is an adult in good health.

This chain links TRBV30 with TRBJ1-2; D remains unclear. The CDR3 contains 14 residues. V gave up 3 bases and J gave up 0 bases, with 11 bases separating them. Germline CDR1 GTSNPN, CDR2 SVGIG (reference sequence). The CDR3 loop reads CAWRAGATNYGYTF. In DNA form, the CDR3 reads TGTGCCTGGAGGGCGGGAGCCACTAACTATGGCTACACCTTC.

The chain joins TRBV3-1 (or the pseudogene TRBV3-2) to TRBJ2-5; 7 nucleotides align to TRBD2. The germline gives CDR1 LGHDT, CDR2 YNNKEL (reference sequence). The CDR3 loop spans 16 amino acids. With V trimmed by 4 bases and J by 2 bases, 10 bases remained unmatched. The CDR3 protein is CASSPARSGGQETQYF. CDR3 nucleotide sequence: TGTGCCAGCAGCCCGGCTCGATCGGGAGGACAAGAGACCCAGTACTTC.

The V and J genes are TRBV5-5 and TRBJ2-3; maybe TRBD2 (6 bases). The CDR3 totals 15 residues. Between the trimmed V and J ends, which lost 4 bases and 4 bases, there was a span of 16 bases. Germline V lookup: CDR1 SGHKS, CDR2 YYEKEE (reference sequence). This CDR3 reads CASSPHIAVADTQYF. DNA for the CDR3: TGTGCCAGCAGCCCCCACATAGCGGTAGCAGATACGCAGTATTTT.

Here the CDR3 DNA reads TGTGCCAGCAGCTTGGACGCGGTAGCTTTCTTT. Translated: CASSLDAVAFF. The chain is built from TRBV7-2 and TRBJ1-1; D is uncertain. The germline gives CDR1 SGHTA, CDR2 FQGNSA. The CDR3 totals 11 residues. V was cut by 3 bases and J by 10 bases, with 9 bases left in between.

This rearrangement joins TRBV30 to TRBJ2-1; 10 positions match TRBD2. Trimming removed 1 base from V and 4 bases from J; junction bases left unmatched: 13. CDR3 size: 18 residues. Germline assignment: CDR1 GTSNPN and CDR2 SVGIG (reference sequence). This CDR3 is CAWSAAGGPLFFYNEQFF. The CDR3 DNA is TGTGCCTGGAGTGCAGCGGGAGGGCCGCTTTTTTTTTACAATGAGCAGTTCTTC.

This clone was seen a handful of times. V is TRBV6-5 and J is TRBJ1-1, with D maybe TRBD1 (5 bases). The CDR3 totals 13 residues. Germline V lookup: CDR1 MNHEY, CDR2 SVGAGI. Trimming shortened V by 2 bases and J by 6 bases, and 10 bases separated the two germline ends. CDR3 coding DNA: TGTGCCAGCAGTTACACGGGGGGTTCTGAAGCTTTCTTT. Translating gives CASSYTGGSEAFF.

This chain links TRBV10-1 with TRBJ2-7; the D is unclear. Germline V CDR1 and CDR2: WNHNN, SYGVQD (reference sequence). The CDR3 totals 8 residues. The CDR3 sequence is CAMEEQYF. CDR3 DNA: TGCGCGATGGAGGAGCAGTACTTC.